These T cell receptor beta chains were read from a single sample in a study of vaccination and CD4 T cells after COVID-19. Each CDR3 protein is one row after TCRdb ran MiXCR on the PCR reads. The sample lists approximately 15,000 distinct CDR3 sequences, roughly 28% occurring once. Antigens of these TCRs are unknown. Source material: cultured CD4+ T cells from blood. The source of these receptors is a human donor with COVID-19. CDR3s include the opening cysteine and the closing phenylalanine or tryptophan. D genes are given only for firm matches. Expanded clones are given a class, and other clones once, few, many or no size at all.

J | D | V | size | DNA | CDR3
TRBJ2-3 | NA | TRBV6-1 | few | TGTGCCAGCAGTCCGGGCCTACAAAGTGGCACAGATACGCAGTATTTT | CASSPGLQSGTDTQYF
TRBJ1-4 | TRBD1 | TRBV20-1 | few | TGCAGTGGGGGACAGAGAGGTGAAAAACTGTTTTTT | CSGGQRGEKLFF
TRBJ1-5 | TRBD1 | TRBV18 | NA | TGTGCCAGCTCACCACCGGGACAGGGAGGTCAGCCCCAGCATTTT | CASSPPGQGGQPQHF
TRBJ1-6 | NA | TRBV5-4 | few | TGTGCCAGCAGCTTGGGTACGGCAAGTAAATCACCCCTCCACTTT | CASSLGTASKSPLHF
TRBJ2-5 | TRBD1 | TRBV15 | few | TGTGCCACCAGCAGAGAGACAGGGGGAATTAGCGTTATACAAGAGACCCAGTACTTC | CATSRETGGISVIQETQYF
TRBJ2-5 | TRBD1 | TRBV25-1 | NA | TGTGCCAGCACAACTCGACAGGGTCAAGAGACCCAGTACTTC | CASTTRQGQETQYF
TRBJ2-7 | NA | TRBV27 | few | TGTGCCAGCAGTGGACCGAGTCGACGACGAACGGGGTACGAGCAGTACTTC | CASSGPSRRRTGYEQYF
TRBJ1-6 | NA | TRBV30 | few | TGTGCCGGGGTGACGGGGAATCGGAATTCACCCCTCCACTTT | CAGVTGNRNSPLHF
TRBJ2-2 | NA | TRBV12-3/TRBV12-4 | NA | TGTGCCAGCACCTTCACAGGGATGGCCGGGGAGCTGTTTTTT | CASTFTGMAGELFF
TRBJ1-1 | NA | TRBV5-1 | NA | TGCGCCAGCAGCCTGGACTCTGCGAACACTGAAGCTTTCTTT | CASSLDSANTEAFF
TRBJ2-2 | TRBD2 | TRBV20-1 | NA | TGCAGTGCTAGCCCTAGCGGTGTAAACACCGGGGAGCTGTTTTTT | CSASPSGVNTGELFF
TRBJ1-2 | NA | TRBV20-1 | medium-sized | TGCAGTGCTAGAGATTATAGGGGTGCCGGTGGCTACACCTTC | CSARDYRGAGGYTF
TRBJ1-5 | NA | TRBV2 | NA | TGTGCCAGCAGTGAGGACAGAGGGCAGCCCCAGCATTTT | CASSEDRGQPQHF
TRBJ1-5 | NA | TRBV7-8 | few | TGTGCCAGCAGCACGCGGCCCGCGGGACCGACTATCAATCAGCCCCAGCATTTT | CASSTRPAGPTINQPQHF
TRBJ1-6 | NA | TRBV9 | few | TGTGCCAGCAGCGGGGGGGAGAGACGAACACCCCTCCACTTT | CASSGGERRTPLHF
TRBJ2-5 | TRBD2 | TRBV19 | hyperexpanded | TGTGCCAGTAGTACGCAACCGGGACTAGCGGGAGAGACCCAGTACTTC | CASSTQPGLAGETQYF
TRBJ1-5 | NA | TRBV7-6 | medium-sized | TGTGCCAGCACCCCGGAGGGCAATCAGCCCCAGCATTTT | CASTPEGNQPQHF
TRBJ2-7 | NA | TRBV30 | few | TGTGCCGGCCGGGACTTTCTGGGGCAGTACTTC | CAGRDFLGQYF
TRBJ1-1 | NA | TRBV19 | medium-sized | TGTGCCAGTAGTATTAGGACGGCCACTGAAGCTTTCTTT | CASSIRTATEAFF
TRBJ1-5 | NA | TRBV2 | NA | TGTGCCAGCATGAAGGAGGGAGCGAGCAATCAGCCCCAGCATTTT | CASMKEGASNQPQHF
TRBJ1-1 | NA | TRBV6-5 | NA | TGTGCCAGCAGTTACCCTTCGCAGAGTGGTATTACTGAAGCTTTCTTT | CASSYPSQSGITEAFF
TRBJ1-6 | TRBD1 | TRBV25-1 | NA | TGTGCCAGCAGCTATACCGGGACAGGGAATTCACCCCTCCACTTT | CASSYTGTGNSPLHF
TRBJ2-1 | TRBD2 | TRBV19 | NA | TGTGCCAGTAGTATTAGACTAGCGGGGGGGACCTACAATGAGCAGTTCTTC | CASSIRLAGGTYNEQFF
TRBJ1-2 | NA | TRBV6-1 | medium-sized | TGTGCCAGCAGCTCAGACAGGACGGGGGTCTATGGCTACACCTTC | CASSSDRTGVYGYTF
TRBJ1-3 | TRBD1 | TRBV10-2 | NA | TGCGCCAGCAGTGAGTCAACAGGGGATAGCTCTGGAAACACCATATATTTT | CASSESTGDSSGNTIYF
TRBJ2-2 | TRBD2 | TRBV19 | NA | TGTGCCAGTAGCGGACTAGCGGGGGCCGGGGAGCTGTTTTTT | CASSGLAGAGELFF
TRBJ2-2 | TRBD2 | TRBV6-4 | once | TGTGCCAGCCGCCCGGGCGGGGGGATCGGGGAGCTGTTTTTT | CASRPGGGIGELFF
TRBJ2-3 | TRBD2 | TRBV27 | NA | TGTGCCAGCAGCGCCAGAGGGGTAGCGGGGGGGGTAGATACGCAGTATTTT | CASSARGVAGGVDTQYF
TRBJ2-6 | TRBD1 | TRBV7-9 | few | TGTGCCAGCAGCTCCCAGGGGGCTGGGGCCAACGTCCTGACTTTC | CASSSQGAGANVLTF